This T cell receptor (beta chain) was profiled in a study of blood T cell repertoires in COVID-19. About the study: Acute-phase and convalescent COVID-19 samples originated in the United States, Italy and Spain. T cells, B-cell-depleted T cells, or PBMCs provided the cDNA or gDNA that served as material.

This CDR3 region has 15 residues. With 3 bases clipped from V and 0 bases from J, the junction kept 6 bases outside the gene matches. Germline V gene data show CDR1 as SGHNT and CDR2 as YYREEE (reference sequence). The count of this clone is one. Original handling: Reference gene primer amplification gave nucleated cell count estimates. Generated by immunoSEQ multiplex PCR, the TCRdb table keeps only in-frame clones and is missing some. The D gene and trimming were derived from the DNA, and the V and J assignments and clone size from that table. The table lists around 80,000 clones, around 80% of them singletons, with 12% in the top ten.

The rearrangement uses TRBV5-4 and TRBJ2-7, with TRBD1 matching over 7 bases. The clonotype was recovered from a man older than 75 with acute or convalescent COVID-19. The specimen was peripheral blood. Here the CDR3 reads CASSSSTGFSYEQYF. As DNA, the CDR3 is TGTGCCAGCAGCTCCTCGACAGGGTTCTCCTACGAGCAGTACTTC.